The clone carrying this TCR beta chain was counted between two and nine times. TCRdb recomputed calls from the RT-PCR reads with MiXCR, one row per CDR3 protein. The sample shows about 520,000 distinct CDR3 sequences, approximately 6.9% of them seen only once. This entry comes from a study of response to subunit inactivated influenza vaccine. Specimen: PBMCs from blood, collected less than 25 months after vaccination. The receptor was isolated from a man aged 50 to 75 who received an inactivated influenza vaccine.

In DNA, the CDR3 is TGCAGTGCTATCCCGCACGGACAGGGCGGGTACAATGAGCAGTTCTTC. It codes for CSAIPHGQGGYNEQFF. V and J are TRBV20-1 and TRBJ2-1; 8 bases are a match to TRBD1. V lost 4 bases, J lost 4 bases, and 12 bases stayed unmatched. This CDR3 has 16 amino acids. The germline CDR1 and CDR2 sequences are DFQATT and SNEGSKA (reference sequence).